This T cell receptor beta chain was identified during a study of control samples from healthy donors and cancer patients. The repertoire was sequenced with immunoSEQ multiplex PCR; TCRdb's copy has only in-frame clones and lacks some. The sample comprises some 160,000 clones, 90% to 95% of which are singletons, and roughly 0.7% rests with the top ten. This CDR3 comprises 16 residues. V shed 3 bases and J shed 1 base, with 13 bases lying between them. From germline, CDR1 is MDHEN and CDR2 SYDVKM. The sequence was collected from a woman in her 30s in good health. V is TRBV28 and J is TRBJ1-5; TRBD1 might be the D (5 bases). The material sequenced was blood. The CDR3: CASSLGGVVSNQPQHF. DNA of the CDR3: TGTGCCAGCAGTTTGGGGGGGGTAGTGAGCAATCAGCCCCAGCATTTT.